One and the same sample provided the 5 T cell receptor beta chains below, sequenced in a study of identical twins. TCRdb recomputed calls from the 5' RACE reads with MiXCR, one row per CDR3 protein. The table records 1,800,000 or so distinct CDR3 sequences, less than 35% of them present only once. Sequences were obtained from cord blood. The receptors were sampled from a newborn girl in good health.

The chain employs TRBV27 and TRBJ2-3, with a tentative D call TRBD2 (6 bases). CDR3 length: 14 amino acids. Germline-derived CDR1 and CDR2 are MNHEY and SMNVEV (reference sequence). Trimming left V 5 bases short and J 6 bases short, with 15 bases between. The CDR3 protein is CASSNTSPTDTQYF. The DNA for the CDR3 is TGTGCCAGCAGTAACACTAGCCCCACTGATACGCAGTATTTT.

This chain uses TRBV28 with TRBJ1-6; TRBD1 is a possible D gene (6 bases). This CDR3 contains 16 residues. Germline values: CDR1 MDHEN, CDR2 SYDVKM. The V gene lost 3 bases and the J gene lost 4 bases, with 13 bases spanning the gap. The CDR3 region is CASSFQNRAYNSPLHF. DNA of the CDR3: TGTGCCAGCAGTTTTCAAAACAGGGCTTATAATTCACCCCTCCACTTT.

This clonotype was seen a single time. The chain links TRBV28 to TRBJ2-5, with D hard to call. The tail of the sequence fits TRBJ2-7 better, so the J call may be wrong. Germline V gives CDR1 MDHEN, CDR2 SYDVKM. CDR3 size: 13 residues. This CDR3 reads CASSWPQSYEQYF. Here the CDR3 DNA reads TGTGCCAGCAGTTGGCCACAGTCCTACGAGCAGTACTTC.

This clonotype has more than one count but fewer than ten. The chain employs TRBV12-3 or TRBV12-4 and TRBJ1-2, with TRBD1 matching over 7 bases. V shed 5 bases and J 4 bases; nucleotides not matched to a gene: 10. The CDR3 covers 15 residues. This chain's CDR3 is CASSRDRVNGYGYTF. CDR3 in DNA: TGTGCCAGCAGTCGCGACAGGGTGAATGGCTATGGCTACACCTTC.

This chain links TRBV27 with TRBJ1-6, with 8 nucleotides matching TRBD1. The CDR3 extends over 13 amino acids. The J segment lost 11 bases and the V segment lost 6 bases, leaving 6 bases of the junction unmatched. Germline V gene lookup returns CDR1 MNHEY and CDR2 SMNVEV (reference sequence). CDR3 sequence: CASRDRVRAPLHF. As DNA, the CDR3 is TGTGCCAGCAGGGACAGGGTGAGGGCACCCCTCCACTTT.